The present TCR beta chain was sequenced within a study of glioma-infiltrating T cells. Using RNA template, CDR3s of TCR alpha and beta were amplified with iRepertoire arm-PCR. Input was roughly 95-450 ng of tissue mRNA or PBMC total RNA. Each CDR3 protein is one row after TCRdb ran MiXCR on the multiplex PCR reads. Among about 130,000 distinct CDR3 sequences listed, approximately 25% were seen once. The sample holds a few counts of this clonotype. What it binds is unknown. Study-level results: Tissue and blood shared very few CDR3 sequences.

The sequence was collected from a human donor with low-grade glioma or glioblastoma, undergoing nonglioma brain surgery, or in good health (not recorded which). The specimen was glioma tissue, nonneoplastic brain tissue, or PBMCs (not recorded which).

The DNA of the CDR3 is TGTGCCAGCAGTAAAACGGGGGGACTAGATTTCTACGAGCAGTACTTC. Its protein product is CASSKTGGLDFYEQYF. The chain couples TRBV12-3 or TRBV12-4 to TRBJ2-7; TRBD2 aligns across 8 bases. V shed 5 bases and J 3 bases; nucleotides not matched to a gene: 12. CDR3 length: 16 residues.